Listed here are 30 T cell receptor beta chains from one sample, sequenced in a study of OX40 agonist ivuxolimab in advanced cancers. Only in-frame clones appear in the TCRdb table, and some are missing; sequencing was by immunoSEQ multiplex PCR. The table shows approximately 82,000 clones, with roughly 88% occurring only once. Source: CD4+ or CD8+ T cells sorted from blood, taken in a trial of the OX40 agonist ivuxolimab. These receptors were obtained from an adult with an advanced solid tumor such as melanoma, head and neck, liver or kidney cancer.

This clone was found a few times. The J gene is TRBJ1-5, the V gene TRBV7-8; TRBD1 is a possible D gene (6 bases). The germline V gene has CDR1 SGHVS and CDR2 FQNEAQ. The CDR3 has 13 residues. Trimming removed 1 base from V and 10 bases from J, with 11 bases in between. CDR3 nucleotides: TGTGCCAGCAGCTTAGAGGGGGTCACCCCCCAGCATTTT. Protein: CASSLEGVTPQHF.

In its sample, this clone was seen a few times. The chain links TRBV4-1 to TRBJ2-5; D is perhaps TRBD1 or TRBD2 (5 bases each). Trimming left V 3 bases short and J 2 bases short, with 16 bases between. Germline V CDR1 and CDR2: MGHRA, YSYEKL. CDR3 size: 16 residues. The CDR3, as DNA: TGCGCCAGCAGCCAGCCTCCGGGACGGACACAAGAGACCCAGTACTTC. Its protein is CASSQPPGRTQETQYF.

This clone showed up just once. The genes are TRBV11-2 and TRBJ2-5, with D perhaps TRBD1 or TRBD2 (6 bases each). The CDR3 consists of 15 residues. Germline CDR1 SGHAT, CDR2 FQNNGV. V gave up 5 bases and J gave up 5 bases, with 18 bases separating them. The CDR3 here is CASSPEPGAAETQYF. CDR3 nucleotide sequence: TGTGCCAGCAGCCCAGAGCCGGGGGCGGCTGAGACCCAGTACTTC. The whole variable domain, filled in from reference TRBV11-2 and TRBJ2-5, reads EAGVAQSPRYKIIEKRQSVAFWCNPISGHATLYWYQQILGQGPKLLIQFQNNGVVDDSQLPKDRFSAERLKGVDSTLKIQPAKLEDSAVYLCASSPEPGAAETQYFGPGTRLLVL.

The chain employs TRBV6-1 and TRBJ2-5; tentative D call: TRBD1 (6 bases). With 7 bases removed from V and 2 bases from J, the gap between germline ends came to 11 bases. The CDR3 is 13 residues long. Germline lookup yields CDR1 MNHNS and CDR2 SASEGT. The CDR3 nucleotides read TGTGCCAGCAATGGGGGCCGGCAAGAGACCCAGTACTTC. Protein product: CASNGGRQETQYF.

This chain uses TRBV6-6 with TRBJ2-5; D is ambiguous. Trimming left V 6 bases short and J 7 bases short, with 18 bases between. CDR3 length: 14 residues. Germline assignment: CDR1 MNHNY and CDR2 SVGAGI (reference sequence). The CDR3 DNA is TGTGCCAGCAGCCCCGGGCCTCCCGGCGGGACCCAGTACTTC. Its translation is CASSPGPPGGTQYF.

The gene calls are TRBV29-1 and TRBJ2-2, with TRBD2 matching over 14 bases. The CDR3 has 20 residues. Germline trimming cut 4 bases from V and 5 bases from J; bases unmatched to any gene: 18. Germline-derived CDR1 and CDR2 are SQVTM and ANQGSEA. The CDR3 loop reads CSVVVRGATSGRAWTGELFF. The CDR3 nucleotides are TGCAGCGTTGTGGTGCGGGGGGCGACTAGCGGGAGGGCCTGGACCGGGGAGCTGTTTTTT.

The CDR3 sequence is CASSLLGGGSYEQYF. CDR3 in DNA: TGTGCCAGCAGCTTACTCGGGGGGGGATCCTACGAGCAGTACTTC. The V call is TRBV7-6, the J call TRBJ2-7; 8 nucleotides match TRBD2. Germline V gives CDR1 SGHVS, CDR2 FNYEAQ. The ends lost 2 bases at V and 1 base at J; junction bases unmatched: 4. This CDR3 is 15 amino acids long.

The V gene is TRBV29-1, the J gene TRBJ1-1, with no clear D. The germline CDR1 and CDR2 sequences are SQVTM and ANQGSEA. V was shortened by 0 bases and J by 11 bases, with 13 bases between the two germline ends. The CDR3 contains 12 residues. The CDR3 DNA sequence: TGCAGCGTTGAAGATGATTGGCGGAGGGCTTTCTTT. As protein: CSVEDDWRRAFF.

The rearrangement uses TRBV28 and TRBJ2-3, with D perhaps TRBD2 (6 bases). The germline V gene has CDR1 MDHEN and CDR2 SYDVKM. The CDR3 totals 14 residues. In DNA, the CDR3 is TGTGCTGTTAGCAAGGTAGCGGTCACAGATACGCAGTATTTT. Amino acids: CAVSKVAVTDTQYF.

This chain uses TRBV19 with TRBJ2-5, with D tentatively TRBD1 or TRBD2 (6 bases each). Germline values: CDR1 LNHDA, CDR2 SQIVND (reference sequence). The CDR3 is made up of 15 amino acids. Trimming pared 4 bases from V and 4 bases from J, leaving 16 bases between. CDR3 DNA sequence: TGTGCCAGTAGTACCCTCTCGGGGGCAGGAGAGACCCAGTACTTC. Amino acids: CASSTLSGAGETQYF.

On this clone itself: One junction end does not reproduce the germline sequence, and a read error may be involved. The rearrangement links TRBV7-7 to TRBJ2-5, with TRBD1 matching over 12 bases. This CDR3 region has 17 residues. Germline V gene sequence: CDR1 SSHAT, CDR2 FNYEAQ (reference sequence). CDR3 protein: CASSPSSGTGGSETQYF. Written as DNA, the CDR3 is TGTGCTAGCAGCCCTAGTAGTGGGACAGGGGGCTCGGAGACCCAGTACTTC.

The CDR3 region has the DNA TGTGCCAGCAGGGATAGCGGCACGGGCTACGAGCAGTACTTC. The encoded protein is CASRDSGTGYEQYF. The chain links TRBV28 to TRBJ2-7; TRBD2 might be the D (6 bases). Trimming left V 6 bases short and J 3 bases short, with 15 bases between. The CDR3 is 14 amino acids. The germline V gene encodes CDR1 MDHEN and CDR2 SYDVKM.

V and J are TRBV30 and TRBJ2-1; 7 positions agree with TRBD2. The V segment lost 1 base and the J segment 3 bases; nucleotides outside the gene matches: 3. The CDR3 is 14 amino acids. Germline CDR1 is GTSNPN and CDR2 is SVGIG (reference sequence). The CDR3 region is CAWSAGGSYNEQFF. Here the CDR3 DNA reads TGTGCCTGGAGTGCTGGCGGGAGCTACAATGAGCAGTTCTTC.

The DNA for the CDR3 is TGTGCCAGCAGCGATTTACTAGCGGGAGGAGCAGATACGCAGTATTTT. Translated: CASSDLLAGGADTQYF. The chain is built from TRBV7-3 and TRBJ2-3, with 12 bases matching TRBD2. V trimming: 5 bases; J trimming: 4 bases; junction bases outside the gene matches: 7. This CDR3 is built from 16 residues. Per the germline V gene, CDR1 is SGHTA and CDR2 is FQGTGA.

This chain links TRBV6-5 with TRBJ2-5; the D is unclear. The DNA matches TRBJ2-7 better at its end, which makes the J call doubtful. Germline CDR1 reads MNHEY; CDR2 reads SVGAGI. This CDR3 contains 13 residues. CDR3 sequence reads: CASSRSPTYEQYF. CDR3 bases: TGTGCCAGCAGTCGAAGTCCTACCTACGAGCAGTACTTC.

V is TRBV19 and J is TRBJ1-4, with TRBD1 as a possible D gene (6 bases). Germline CDR1 reads LNHDA; CDR2 reads SQIVND (reference sequence). V lost 5 bases and J lost 0, with 10 bases in between. The length of the CDR3 is 15 residues. CDR3 region: CASSWTVATNEKLFF. As DNA, the CDR3 is TGTGCCAGTAGTTGGACAGTCGCAACTAATGAAAAACTGTTTTTT.

V and J are TRBV5-1 and TRBJ2-1; TRBD2 matches 10 bases. V gave up 3 bases and J gave up 4 bases; unmatched junction bases: 7. Germline loops: CDR1 SGHRS, CDR2 YFSETQ. The CDR3 covers 16 residues. The DNA of the CDR3 is TGCGCCAGCAGCTCTTCGTCTAGCGGGAGATACAATGAGCAGTTCTTC. Protein: CASSSSSSGRYNEQFF.

The rearrangement links TRBV28 to TRBJ2-2; 7 nucleotides match TRBD1. This CDR3 region has 16 residues. V lost 5 bases and J lost 2; bases outside the gene matches: 8. Germline V CDR1 and CDR2: MDHEN, SYDVKM. CDR3 DNA sequence: TGTGCCAGCAGTACCCAGACAGGGATCAACACCGGGGAGCTGTTTTTT. It is translated as CASSTQTGINTGELFF.

This clone was counted only a few times. This chain joins TRBV10-3 and TRBJ1-1; TRBD1 is a possible D gene (6 bases). CDR3 size: 13 residues. Trimming took off 6 bases at V and 6 bases at J, with 14 bases between the two ends. Germline V gives CDR1 ENHRY, CDR2 SYGVKD. Written as DNA, the CDR3 is TGTGCCATCAGGCCTCCGGGGGGCCCTGAAGCTTTCTTT. Translated: CAIRPPGGPEAFF.

The chain combines TRBV11-3 with TRBJ2-3, with 9 bases fitting TRBD2. CDR3 length equals 18 residues. V shed 5 bases, J shed 0 bases, and the junction held 12 bases outside the gene matches. In germline, CDR1 is SGHNT, CDR2 YENEEA. The CDR3 loop reads CASSPNQRLAASTDTQYF. The CDR3 DNA follows: TGTGCCAGCAGCCCGAACCAAAGACTAGCGGCTAGCACAGATACGCAGTATTTT.

The table lists this clone with a count of one. The CDR3 region has the DNA TGTGCCAGCAGCTTAACCGGGACTAGCGCCGACGAGCAGTACTTC. As protein: CASSLTGTSADEQYF. The chain links TRBV7-3 to TRBJ2-7, with TRBD2 matching over 10 bases. Germline V gene lookup returns CDR1 SGHTA and CDR2 FQGTGA. V dropped 0 bases and J dropped 5; count of bases not matched to a gene: 4. The CDR3 contains 15 residues. The whole variable domain, remainder taken from reference TRBV7-3 and TRBJ2-7, is GAGVSQTPSNKVTEKGKYVELRCDPISGHTALYWYRQSLGQGPEFLIYFQGTGAADDSGLPNDRFFAVRPEGSVSTLKIQRTERGDSAVYLCASSLTGTSADEQYFGPGTRLTVT.

A few counts support this clone. The chain employs TRBV5-3 and TRBJ2-7; D unclear. TRBV5-3 is flagged as an ORF with uncertain function. This CDR3 is 14 amino acids long. V lost 1 base, J lost 3 bases, and 11 bases lay in between. The CDR3 DNA reads TGTGCCAGAAGCTTGAAGACGTCCGTCTACGAGCAGTACTTC. Its protein is CARSLKTSVYEQYF.

This chain links TRBV6-5 with TRBJ2-7; D gene uncertain. CDR1 is MNHEY, CDR2 SVGAGI, per germline. Trimming left V 10 bases short and J 2 bases short, with 12 bases between. This CDR3 contains 12 residues. CDR3 sequence (DNA): TGTGCCACTCACAGTCAAACCTACGAGCAGTACTTC. Translation: CATHSQTYEQYF.

J is TRBJ2-3 and V is TRBV28; 7 nucleotides match TRBD2. From germline, CDR1 is MDHEN and CDR2 SYDVKM. The CDR3 totals 15 residues. The V gene end was trimmed by 1 base and the J gene end by 4 bases; junction bases not matched to a gene: 5. The CDR3 sequence: CASSLYRREPDTQYF. The CDR3 DNA reads TGTGCCAGCAGTTTATACCGGCGGGAGCCAGATACGCAGTATTTT. Filled out from reference TRBV28 and TRBJ2-3, the complete variable domain reads DVKVTQSSRYLVKRTGEKVFLECVQDMDHENMFWYRQDPGLGLRLIYFSYDVKMKEKGDIPEGYSVSREKKERFSLILESASTNQTSMYLCASSLYRREPDTQYFGPGTRLTVL.

The V call is TRBV9, the J call TRBJ2-5, with 7 nucleotides matching TRBD2. V trimming: 4 bases; J trimming: 7 bases; junction bases outside the gene matches: 10. The CDR3 has 14 residues. Germline CDR1 reads SGDLS; CDR2 reads YYNGEE. This CDR3 is CASSPGGTLSTQYF. The CDR3 DNA follows: TGTGCCAGCAGCCCCGGGGGGACGCTATCGACCCAGTACTTC. The full variable domain, with the rest looked up from reference TRBV9 and TRBJ2-5, is DSGVTQTPKHLITATGQRVTLRCSPRSGDLSVYWYQQSLDQGLQFLIQYYNGEERAKGNILERFSAQQFPDLHSELNLSSLELGDSALYFCASSPGGTLSTQYFGPGTRLLVL.

This chain joins TRBV7-9 and TRBJ2-7, with unresolved D. The CDR3 totals 12 residues. CDR1 is SEHNR and CDR2 is FQNEAQ in the germline V gene (reference sequence). V was pared by 5 bases and J by 5 bases, with 10 bases between. CDR3 sequence: CASSPPVDEQYF. CDR3 in DNA: TGTGCCAGCAGCCCCCCAGTAGACGAGCAGTACTTC.

This chain links TRBV27 with TRBJ2-1, with TRBD2 identical over 13 bases. There are 18 residues in the CDR3. Looked up from germline, CDR1 is MNHEY and CDR2 is SMNVEV (reference sequence). The V gene end was trimmed by 4 bases and the J gene end by 7 bases; junction bases not matched to a gene: 13. CDR3 coding DNA: TGTGCCAGCAGTTCGGGAAGGAAAGGACTAGCGGGAGATAATGAGCAGTTCTTC. It translates to CASSSGRKGLAGDNEQFF.

CDR3 in amino acids: CASSRQATYEQYF. In DNA, the CDR3 is TGTGCCAGTTCAAGACAGGCGACCTACGAGCAGTACTTC. The chain carries TRBV19 and TRBJ2-7; D might be TRBD1 (6 bases). V was clipped by 8 bases and J by 2 bases, with 13 bases between them. In germline, CDR1 is LNHDA, CDR2 SQIVND (reference sequence). This CDR3 is 13 amino acids long.

The rearrangement links TRBV29-1 to TRBJ2-7; D unclear. The germline V gene encodes CDR1 SQVTM and CDR2 ANQGSEA. Trimming removed 0 bases from V and 5 bases from J, with 11 bases in between. The CDR3 contains 13 residues. DNA of the CDR3: TGCAGCGTTGAAGATCCCCCCCCCAACGAGCAGTACTTC. It codes for CSVEDPPPNEQYF.

The rearrangement joins TRBV6-4 to TRBJ1-1; a weak D match, TRBD1 (6 bases). V lost 6 bases and J 7 bases, leaving 18 bases between the germline ends. The CDR3 contains 14 residues. Germline-derived CDR1 and CDR2 are MRHNA and SNTAGT. The CDR3 here is CASRLQGGLGEAFF. The CDR3 DNA reads TGTGCCAGCAGATTACAGGGAGGCCTGGGTGAAGCTTTCTTT.